Below, one T cell receptor (beta chain) is given with its context. This sample stems from a study of T cell changes during pregnancy in multiple sclerosis. The CDR3 runs to 17 residues. Germline V lookup: CDR1 LNHDA, CDR2 SQIVND (reference sequence). Trimming cost V 4 bases and J 7 bases; bases outside gene matches: 13. Some clones are missing from TCRdb's copy, which holds only in-frame ones; the method was immunoSEQ multiplex PCR. The sample has 60,000 to 85,000 clones; roughly 92% are singletons. The receptor was isolated from a female donor in good health, enrolled as a control in a pregnancy study. The chain combines TRBV19 with TRBJ2-1; 10 bases align to TRBD2. The sample in question was peripheral blood, obtained after pregnancy. CDR3: CASSTLLAGTTRNEQFF. CDR3 bases: TGTGCCAGTAGTACCCTACTAGCGGGGACGACGAGGAATGAGCAGTTCTTC. Full variable domain (outside the CDR3, taken from reference TRBV19 and TRBJ2-1): DGGITQSPKYLFRKEGQNVTLSCEQNLNHDAMYWYRQDPGQGLRLIYYSQIVNDFQKGDIAEGYSVSREKKESFPLTVTSAQKNPTAFYLCASSTLLAGTTRNEQFFGPGTRLTVL.